The 18 T cell receptor beta chains presented below share a single source sample, sequenced in a study of T cells in Graves' hyperthyroidism and ophthalmopathy. The CDR3 regions of TCR beta were amplified from RNA transcripts. HTBI primers were employed in a first-round RT-PCR of the TCR CDR3. TCRdb reprocessed the multiplex PCR reads via MiXCR and lists one record per CDR3 protein. The table records about 260,000 distinct CDR3 sequences, 16% of them present only once. The sample was blood. The receptors come from a woman aged 18-29 years with Graves' ophthalmopathy.

This clonotype was seen at least ten times. The chain recombines TRBV3-1 with TRBJ1-2; D is unclear. CDR1 is LGHDT, CDR2 YNNKEL, per germline (reference sequence). CDR3 size: 14 residues. The ends were cut back, 0 bases at V and 2 bases at J, with 7 bases in the middle. CDR3 in amino acids: CASSQEGRNYGYTF. CDR3 DNA sequence: TGTGCCAGCAGCCAAGAAGGGCGGAACTATGGCTACACCTTC.

Many counts were recorded for this clonotype. The rearrangement joins TRBV24-1 to TRBJ1-2, with 7 bases aligning to TRBD1. The V and J ends lost 3 bases and 8 bases, in that order; junction bases with no gene match: 8. The germline V gene encodes CDR1 KGHDR and CDR2 SFDVKD. The length of the CDR3 is 14 residues. The CDR3 coding sequence is TGTGCCACCAGTGATCGTTTCCAGGACAGGGGCTACACCTTC. Its translation: CATSDRFQDRGYTF.

This sequence joins TRBV3-1 and TRBJ1-1; a possible D gene is TRBD1 (6 bases). From germline, CDR1 is LGHDT and CDR2 YNNKEL (reference sequence). The CDR3 runs to 15 residues. V shed 1 base and J shed 6 bases, with 15 bases lying between them. DNA for the CDR3: TGTGCCAGCAGCCAAGCACCCATGGGGGGCCCTGAAGCTTTCTTT. Its translation is CASSQAPMGGPEAFF. Full variable domain (rest looked up from reference TRBV3-1 and TRBJ1-1): DTAVSQTPKYLVTQMGNDKSIKCEQNLGHDTMYWYKQDSKKFLKIMFSYNNKELIINETVPNRFSPKSPDKAHLNLHINSLELGDSAVYFCASSQAPMGGPEAFFGQGTRLTVV.

This clonotype was observed at least ten times. V is TRBV7-3 and J is TRBJ2-7; D unclear. The CDR3 length is 13 residues. In germline, CDR1 is SGHTA, CDR2 FQGTGA. Trimming removed 5 bases from V and 6 bases from J, with 14 bases in between. The CDR3 loop reads CASSPDAWGEQYF. CDR3 sequence (DNA): TGTGCCAGCAGCCCAGACGCTTGGGGCGAGCAGTACTTC.

The chain recombines TRBV7-8 with TRBJ2-7; either TRBD1 or TRBD2 may fit D (6 bases each). This CDR3 region has 14 residues. V lost 1 base and J lost 5, with 12 bases in between. Germline assignment: CDR1 SGHVS and CDR2 FQNEAQ. The CDR3 sequence is CASSLGGARHEQYF. CDR3 sequence (DNA): TGTGCCAGCAGCTTAGGGGGGGCGCGCCACGAGCAGTACTTC. Complete variable domain (other parts from reference TRBV7-8 and TRBJ2-7): GAGVSQSPRYKVAKRGQDVALRCDPISGHVSLFWYQQALGQGPEFLTYFQNEAQLDKSGLPSDRFFAERPEGSVSTLKIQRTQQEDSAVYLCASSLGGARHEQYFGPGTRLTVT.

This clonotype was recorded at least ten times. The chain is built from TRBV13 and TRBJ2-3, with a tentative D call TRBD2 (5 bases). The germline V and J ends were trimmed by 5 bases and 0 bases, with 12 bases remaining between them. Germline V gene data show CDR1 as PRHDT and CDR2 as FYEKMQ (reference sequence). The CDR3 consists of 15 residues. CDR3 region: CASSPIQRSTDTQYF. For the CDR3, the DNA is TGTGCCAGCAGCCCAATTCAGCGGAGCACAGATACGCAGTATTTT.

At least ten counts were recorded for this clonotype. The chain links TRBV12-3 or TRBV12-4 to TRBJ2-7; TRBD1 is a possible D gene (5 bases). The V and J ends lost 6 bases and 5 bases respectively, with 11 bases between them. The CDR3 loop spans 12 amino acids. The CDR3 here is CASRRGVDEQYF. DNA for the CDR3: TGTGCCAGCAGAAGGGGTGTAGACGAGCAGTACTTC.

This clonotype was counted at least ten times. This chain joins TRBV7-3 and TRBJ2-1; the match to TRBD2 covers 8 bases. This CDR3 has 15 amino acids. Germline loops: CDR1 SGHTA, CDR2 FQGTGA. J gave up 2 bases and V 3 bases, and 3 bases lay outside the gene matches. CDR3 sequence: CASSFGLAPYNEQFF. The CDR3 bases are TGTGCCAGCAGCTTCGGACTAGCACCCTACAATGAGCAGTTCTTC.

This clonotype was found many times. The rearrangement uses TRBV11-3 and TRBJ1-1, with D uncertain. Germline assignment: CDR1 SGHNT and CDR2 YENEEA. The CDR3 covers 13 residues. Trimming stripped 5 bases from V and 3 bases from J, with 10 bases between. The CDR3 DNA follows: TGTGCCAGCAGCACCGGACGGGACACTGAAGCTTTCTTT. Amino acids: CASSTGRDTEAFF.

This clonotype was detected ten times or more. The chain recombines TRBV12-3 or TRBV12-4 with TRBJ2-5; 7 nucleotides agree with TRBD2. Germline trimming cut 4 bases from V and 2 bases from J; bases unmatched to any gene: 10. CDR3 length equals 16 residues. The CDR3 region has the DNA TGTGCCAGCAGTTCATTCGAGCGGGGTCGACAAGAGACCCAGTACTTC. Translating it yields CASSSFERGRQETQYF.

This clonotype was recorded at least ten times. This rearrangement joins TRBV7-9 to TRBJ1-6; D call uncertain. Germline V gene sequence: CDR1 SEHNR, CDR2 FQNEAQ (reference sequence). This CDR3 has 14 amino acids. V shed 1 base and J shed 6 bases, with 7 bases lying between them. CDR3 in DNA: TGTGCCAGCAGCTTAGAGGATTTTAATTCACCCCTCCACTTT. Its translation: CASSLEDFNSPLHF. The full variable domain, with the rest looked up from reference TRBV7-9 and TRBJ1-6, is DTGVSQNPRHKITKRGQNVTFRCDPISEHNRLYWYRQTLGQGPEFLTYFQNEAQLEKSRLLSDRFSAERPKGSFSTLEIQRTEQGDSAMYLCASSLEDFNSPLHFGNGTRLTVT.

This clonotype was observed many times. The rearrangement links TRBV11-3 to TRBJ2-2, with TRBD2 matching over 8 bases. J lost 6 bases, V lost 0 bases, and 3 bases had no gene match. CDR3 length: 15 amino acids. CDR1 is SGHNT, CDR2 YENEEA, per germline. The CDR3 reads CASSLDGGASGELFF. The CDR3 nucleotides read TGTGCCAGCAGCTTAGACGGGGGGGCTTCCGGGGAGCTGTTTTTT.

In its sample, this clonotype was seen many times. The V call is TRBV5-6, the J call TRBJ2-7; the D is unclear. CDR3 length: 13 residues. Deletions cut 3 bases from V and 4 bases from J, with 11 bases between. Germline V gene lookup returns CDR1 SGHDT and CDR2 YYEEEE. CDR3 sequence: CASSYPTVYEQYF. CDR3 sequence (DNA): TGTGCCAGCAGCTATCCGACCGTATACGAGCAGTACTTC.

This clonotype was counted ten times or more. The V gene is TRBV20-1, the J gene TRBJ1-2; TRBD1 might be the D (6 bases). V was clipped by 1 base and J by 3 bases, with 12 bases between them. This CDR3 has 14 residues. Germline V gives CDR1 DFQATT, CDR2 SNEGSKA (reference sequence). For the CDR3, the DNA is TGCAGTGCTAGAGTCCCGGGACACGACTATGGCTACACCTTC. Residues: CSARVPGHDYGYTF.

This clonotype came up many times. The V gene is TRBV6-1, the J gene TRBJ2-5; TRBD2 is a possible D gene (7 bases). This CDR3 comprises 15 residues. The germline gives CDR1 MNHNS, CDR2 SASEGT. Deletions cut 5 bases from V and 2 bases from J, with 15 bases between. The CDR3 sequence: CASSYGGAGQETQYF. CDR3 nucleotide sequence: TGTGCCAGCAGTTATGGGGGGGCGGGACAAGAGACCCAGTACTTC.

In this sample, this clonotype turned up many times. The V gene is TRBV10-3, the J gene TRBJ2-1; 9 bases map to TRBD2. Germline CDR1 and CDR2: ENHRY and SYGVKD. The V and J ends lost 6 bases and 7 bases, in that order; junction bases with no gene match: 7. The CDR3 has 14 amino acids. CDR3 sequence (DNA): TGTGCCATCAGAGGCGGGGGGGCCTGGAATGAGCAGTTCTTC. It yields the protein CAIRGGGAWNEQFF.

This clonotype was detected ten times or more. The chain has TRBV12-3 or TRBV12-4 and TRBJ1-1; the D gene is possibly TRBD1 (5 bases). The CDR3 has 12 residues. Deletions cut 6 bases from V and 6 bases from J, with 11 bases between. The CDR3 protein is CASRLWGAEAFF. CDR3 DNA sequence: TGTGCCAGCAGATTATGGGGGGCTGAAGCTTTCTTT.

This clonotype has ten or more counts. The gene calls are TRBV4-1 and TRBJ2-7; D unclear. Between the trimmed V and J ends, which lost 0 bases and 8 bases, there was a span of 8 bases. This CDR3 is built from 12 residues. CDR1 MGHRA and CDR2 YSYEKL come from the germline V gene. The CDR3 is CASSQEKDQQYF. The CDR3 nucleotides are TGCGCCAGCAGCCAAGAAAAGGATCAGCAGTACTTC.